The source of this TCR beta chain is a study of tumor-infiltrating lymphocytes in primary liver carcinoma. In the study overall: T1-T3 N0M0 was the stage of the tumors, which were roughly 4.2 to 10 cm across.

Unsorted bulk tissue of roughly 18-32 mg yielded co-extracted RNA and DNA. Patients were chronically HBV-infected and treatment-naive. Each tumor had five separate regions sampled. TCR beta cDNA was reverse-transcribed from 500 to 550 ng of total RNA. The reaction used a constant-region primer and ProtoScript II reverse transcriptase. Three rounds of nested multiplex PCR with slightly modified ARM-PCR produced TCR beta libraries. The opening two PCR rounds, around 9 cycles each, paired TRBV1-TRBV30 forward primers with a C-beta reverse primer. TCRdb redid the calling of the multiplex PCR reads with MiXCR, one entry per CDR3 protein. The sample records 70,000 to 95,000 distinct CDR3 sequences, almost 70% being singletons. Study results and caveats: Among top clones, only about 7-25% appeared in all five tumor regions.

Regarding this clonotype: Antigen unknown. The junction shows a germline mismatch at one end, possibly a read error.

CDR1 and CDR2 (germline): MDHEN, SYDVKM. The CDR3 is 13 residues long. The chain is built from TRBV28 and TRBJ2-3; weak D call: TRBD1 (6 bases). The TCR originated in a man aged 40-55 years with primary liver carcinoma and hepatitis B virus infection. Sequenced input: liver tumor tissue from sampling region 4. The subset denotes: tumor region T4, right-lateral pole. This chain's CDR3 is CTSTFEGVDTQYF. The CDR3 DNA follows: TGTACCAGCACTTTTGAGGGGGTGGATACGCAGTATTTT. The whole variable domain, filled in from reference TRBV28 and TRBJ2-3, reads DVKVTQSSRYLVKRTGEKVFLECVQDMDHENMFWYRQDPGLGLRLIYFSYDVKMKEKGDIPEGYSVSREKKERFSLILESASTNQTSMYLCTSTFEGVDTQYFGPGTRLTVL.